The following is a T cell receptor (beta chain) sequence with its context. These data originate in a study of T cell changes during pregnancy in multiple sclerosis. TCRdb keeps only in-frame clones here, not all; method: immunoSEQ multiplex PCR. The table records some 74,000 clones, 85% to 95% of them present only once. Here the sequenced sample was peripheral blood, taken before pregnancy. The sequence came from a female donor with multiple sclerosis, enrolled in a pregnancy study.

The CDR3: CASSEEGILAGGYEQYF. The CDR3 DNA reads TGTGCCAGCAGTGAAGAGGGTATTTTAGCGGGAGGCTACGAGCAGTACTTC. This rearrangement joins TRBV2 to TRBJ2-7; the match to TRBD2 covers 10 bases. This CDR3 contains 17 residues. Germline lookup yields CDR1 SNHLY and CDR2 FYNNEI. Losses at the gene ends were 1 base for V and 3 bases for J; bases not matched to a gene: 9.